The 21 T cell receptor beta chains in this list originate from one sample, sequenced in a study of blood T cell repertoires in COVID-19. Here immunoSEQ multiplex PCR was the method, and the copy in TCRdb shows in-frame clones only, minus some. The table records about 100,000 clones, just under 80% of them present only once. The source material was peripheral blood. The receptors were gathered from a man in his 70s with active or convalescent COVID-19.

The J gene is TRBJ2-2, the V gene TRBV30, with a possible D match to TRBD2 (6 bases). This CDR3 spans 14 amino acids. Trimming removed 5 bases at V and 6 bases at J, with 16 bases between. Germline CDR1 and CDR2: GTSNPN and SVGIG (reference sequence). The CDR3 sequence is CAWQEGEGPGELFF. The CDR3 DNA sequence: TGTGCCTGGCAGGAGGGAGAAGGGCCCGGGGAGCTGTTTTTT.

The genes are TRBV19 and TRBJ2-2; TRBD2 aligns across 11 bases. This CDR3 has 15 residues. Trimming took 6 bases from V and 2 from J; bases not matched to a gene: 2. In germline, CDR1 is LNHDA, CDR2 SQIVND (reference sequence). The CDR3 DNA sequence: TGTGCCAGTAGAACTAGCGGGGGAAACACCGGGGAGCTGTTTTTT. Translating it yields CASRTSGGNTGELFF.

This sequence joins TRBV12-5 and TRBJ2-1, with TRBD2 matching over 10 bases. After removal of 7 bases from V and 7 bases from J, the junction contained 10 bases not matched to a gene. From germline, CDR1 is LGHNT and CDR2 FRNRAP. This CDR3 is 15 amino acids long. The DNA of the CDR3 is TGTGCTAGTGTCCCCAGCGGGAGGGCCGGAAATGAGCAGTTCTTC. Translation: CASVPSGRAGNEQFF.

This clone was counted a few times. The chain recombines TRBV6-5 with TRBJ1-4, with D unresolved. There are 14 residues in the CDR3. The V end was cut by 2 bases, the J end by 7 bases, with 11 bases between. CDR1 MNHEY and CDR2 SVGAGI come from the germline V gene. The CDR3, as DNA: TGTGCCAGCAGTTACGGCCTGGGGAGTGAAAAACTGTTTTTT. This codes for CASSYGLGSEKLFF.

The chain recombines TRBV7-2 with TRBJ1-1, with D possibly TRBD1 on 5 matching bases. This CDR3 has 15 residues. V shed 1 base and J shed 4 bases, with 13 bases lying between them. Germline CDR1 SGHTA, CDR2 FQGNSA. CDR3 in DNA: TGTGCCAGCAGCTTAGGGTGGGGCCAAAGCACTGAAGCTTTCTTT. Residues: CASSLGWGQSTEAFF.

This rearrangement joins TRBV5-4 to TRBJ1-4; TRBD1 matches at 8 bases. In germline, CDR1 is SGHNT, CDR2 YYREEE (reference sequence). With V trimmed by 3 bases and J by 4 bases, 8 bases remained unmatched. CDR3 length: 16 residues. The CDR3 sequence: CASSSRQGRLNEKLFF. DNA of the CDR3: TGTGCCAGCAGCTCACGACAGGGGCGACTTAATGAAAAACTGTTTTTT.

In DNA form, the CDR3 reads TGTGCCAGCAGCCCAGTGGGGACAGCTCCCTCTGGAAACACCATATATTTT. It specifies CASSPVGTAPSGNTIYF. The rearrangement links TRBV7-8 to TRBJ1-3; 7 bases match TRBD1. Germline V gives CDR1 SGHVS, CDR2 FQNEAQ. The junction had 10 bases not matched to a gene; V was cut back by 5 bases and J by 0 bases. The CDR3 runs 17 residues.

The CDR3 nucleotides read TGCGCCAGCAGCCGGGACCAAAGCGGGGGCTCCTACAATGAGCAGTTCTTC. As protein: CASSRDQSGGSYNEQFF. The chain is built from TRBV5-1 and TRBJ2-1; 8 bases map to TRBD2. From germline, CDR1 is SGHRS and CDR2 YFSETQ. This CDR3 contains 17 residues. V was clipped by 4 bases and J by 0 bases; unmatched bases: 9. The entire variable domain, with the rest obtained from reference TRBV5-1 and TRBJ2-1, is as follows: KAGVTQTPRYLIKTRGQQVTLSCSPISGHRSVSWYQQTPGQGLQFLFEYFSETQRNKGNFPGRFSGRQFSNSRSEMNVSTLELGDSALYLCASSRDQSGGSYNEQFFGPGTRLTVL.

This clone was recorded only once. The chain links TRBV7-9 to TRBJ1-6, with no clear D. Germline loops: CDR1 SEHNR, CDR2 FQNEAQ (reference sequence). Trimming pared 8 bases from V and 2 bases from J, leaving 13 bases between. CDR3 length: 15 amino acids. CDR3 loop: CASLPTNAYNSPLHF. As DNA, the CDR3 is TGTGCCAGCCTACCCACCAACGCCTATAATTCACCCCTCCACTTT.

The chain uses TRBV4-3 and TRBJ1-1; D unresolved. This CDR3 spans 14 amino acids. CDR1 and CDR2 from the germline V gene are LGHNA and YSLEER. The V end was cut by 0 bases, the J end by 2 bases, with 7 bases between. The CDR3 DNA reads TGCGCCAGCAGCCAAGATAACCTAAACACTGAAGCTTTCTTT. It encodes CASSQDNLNTEAFF.

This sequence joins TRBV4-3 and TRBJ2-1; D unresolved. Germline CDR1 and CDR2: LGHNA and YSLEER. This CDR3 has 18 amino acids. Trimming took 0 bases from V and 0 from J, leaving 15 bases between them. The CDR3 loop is CASSQDILSMSSYNEQFF. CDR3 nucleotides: TGCGCCAGCAGCCAAGATATCTTGAGTATGAGCTCCTACAATGAGCAGTTCTTC.

The CDR3 is CSVPTGIGGYTF. In DNA, the CDR3 is TGCAGCGTGCCGACAGGGATCGGTGGCTACACCTTC. The rearrangement uses TRBV29-1 and TRBJ1-2; 7 positions agree with TRBD1. The CDR3 covers 12 residues. Germline V CDR1 and CDR2: SQVTM, ANQGSEA. The junction had 8 bases not matched to a gene; V was cut back by 6 bases and J by 7 bases. The full variable domain, completed using reference TRBV29-1 and TRBJ1-2, is SAVISQKPSRDICQRGTSLTIQCQVDSQVTMMFWYRQQPGQSLTLIATANQGSEATYESGFVIDKFPISRPNLTFSTLTVSNMSPEDSSIYLCSVPTGIGGYTFGSGTRLTVV.

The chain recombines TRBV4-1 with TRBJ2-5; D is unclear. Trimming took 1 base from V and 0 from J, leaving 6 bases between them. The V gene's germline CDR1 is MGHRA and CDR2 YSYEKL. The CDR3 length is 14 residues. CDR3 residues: CASSQGRHQETQYF. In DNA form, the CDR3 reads TGCGCCAGCAGCCAAGGGCGGCACCAAGAGACCCAGTACTTC.

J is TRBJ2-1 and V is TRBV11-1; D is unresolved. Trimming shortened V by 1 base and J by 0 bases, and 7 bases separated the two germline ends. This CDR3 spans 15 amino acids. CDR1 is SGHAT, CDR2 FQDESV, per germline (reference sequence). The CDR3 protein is CASSLGKLSYNEQFF. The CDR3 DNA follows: TGTGCCAGCAGCTTAGGCAAGCTCTCCTACAATGAGCAGTTCTTC.

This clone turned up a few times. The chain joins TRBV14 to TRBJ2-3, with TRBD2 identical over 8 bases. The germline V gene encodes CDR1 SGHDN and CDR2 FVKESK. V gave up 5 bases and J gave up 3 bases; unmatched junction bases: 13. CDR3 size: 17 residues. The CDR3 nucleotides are TGTGCCAGCAGCTCCCGGCCCGGGACTAGGATAACAGATACGCAGTATTTT. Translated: CASSSRPGTRITDTQYF.

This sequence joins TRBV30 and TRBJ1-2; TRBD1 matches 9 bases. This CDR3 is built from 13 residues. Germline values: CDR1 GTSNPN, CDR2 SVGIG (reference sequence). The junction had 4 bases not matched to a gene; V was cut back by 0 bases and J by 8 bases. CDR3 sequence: CAWSVRGTGGYTF. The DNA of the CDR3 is TGTGCCTGGAGTGTACGGGGGACAGGGGGCTACACCTTC.

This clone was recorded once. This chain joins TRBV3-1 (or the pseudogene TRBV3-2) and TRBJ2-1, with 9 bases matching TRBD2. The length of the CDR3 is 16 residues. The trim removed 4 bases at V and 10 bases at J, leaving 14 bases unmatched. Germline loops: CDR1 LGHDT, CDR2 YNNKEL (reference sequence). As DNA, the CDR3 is TGTGCCAGCAGCCCATTGACTAGCGGAATCCCAGGAGAGCAGTTCTTC. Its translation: CASSPLTSGIPGEQFF.

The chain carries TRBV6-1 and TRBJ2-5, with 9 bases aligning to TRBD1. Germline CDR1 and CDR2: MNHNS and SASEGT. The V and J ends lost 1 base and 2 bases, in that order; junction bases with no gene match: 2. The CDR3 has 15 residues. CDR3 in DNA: TGTGCCAGCAGTGAAGGGGACAGGGCTCAAGAGACCCAGTACTTC. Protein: CASSEGDRAQETQYF.

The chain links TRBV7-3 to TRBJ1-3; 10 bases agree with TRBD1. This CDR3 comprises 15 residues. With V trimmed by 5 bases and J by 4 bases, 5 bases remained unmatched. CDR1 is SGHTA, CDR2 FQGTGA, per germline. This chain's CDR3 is CASSPGQGRGNTIYF. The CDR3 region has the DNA TGTGCCAGCAGCCCGGGACAGGGGAGAGGAAACACCATATATTTT.

The CDR3 DNA follows: TGTGCCAGCAGCTCCAAGGGTCAGGGGAGCACAGATACGCAGTATTTT. Its translation: CASSSKGQGSTDTQYF. The chain employs TRBV5-4 and TRBJ2-3; TRBD1 is a possible D gene (6 bases). The CDR3 spans 16 residues. Trimming removed 3 bases at V and 0 bases at J, with 14 bases between. The V gene's germline CDR1 is SGHNT and CDR2 YYREEE (reference sequence).

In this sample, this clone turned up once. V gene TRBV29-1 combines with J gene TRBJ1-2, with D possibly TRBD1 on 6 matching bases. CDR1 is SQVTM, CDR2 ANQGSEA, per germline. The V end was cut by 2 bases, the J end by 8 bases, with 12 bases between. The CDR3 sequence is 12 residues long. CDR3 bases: TGCAGCGTTGAAACTTCAGGGGTAGGCTACACCTTC. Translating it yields CSVETSGVGYTF.